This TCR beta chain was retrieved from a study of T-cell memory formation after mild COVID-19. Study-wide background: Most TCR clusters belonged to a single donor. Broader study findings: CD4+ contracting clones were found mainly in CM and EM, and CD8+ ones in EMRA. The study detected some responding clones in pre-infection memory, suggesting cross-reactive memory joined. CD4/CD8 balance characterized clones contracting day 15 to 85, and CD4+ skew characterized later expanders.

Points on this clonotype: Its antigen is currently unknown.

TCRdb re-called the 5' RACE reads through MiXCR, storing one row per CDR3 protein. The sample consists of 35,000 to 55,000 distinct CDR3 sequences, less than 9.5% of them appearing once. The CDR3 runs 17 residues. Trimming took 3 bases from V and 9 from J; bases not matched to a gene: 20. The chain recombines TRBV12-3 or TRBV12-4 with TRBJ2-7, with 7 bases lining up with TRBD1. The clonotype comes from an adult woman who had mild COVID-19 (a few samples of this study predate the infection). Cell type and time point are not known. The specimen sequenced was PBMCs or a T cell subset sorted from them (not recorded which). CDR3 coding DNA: TGTGCCAGCAGTTTTCACCTCCGGGACAGCAGACGGTCTGTGCAGTACTTC. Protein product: CASSFHLRDSRRSVQYF.